The sequence of this T cell receptor (beta chain) was determined in a study of blood T cell repertoires in COVID-19 (dated by TCRdb to about 2020). In the study overall: The collaborator samples originated in the United States, Italy and Spain and spanned the acute and convalescent phases of COVID-19. Nearly every sample came with metadata listing a de-identified subject ID, COVID-19 status, age in years and sex. The repertoires were released in a freely available public database meant as a resource for research on the immune response to SARS-CoV-2. Samples were obtained from the ongoing ImmuneRACE study (first 160 participants) and from some 1,200 subjects provided by 6 global collaborators. Subjects who had been exposed to COVID-19, were actively infected with it, or had recovered from it provided the deeply sampled blood TCRbeta repertoires that made up the dataset. Where HLA class I and class II types were available, the types were taken from metadata supplied by the sample provider, not from assay-based typing. The prospective study material was composed of cDNA or gDNA derived from T cells, B-cell-depleted T cells, or PBMCs. General conclusions and limits of the study: Clinical and demographic metadata were provided uncurated, with the amount varying by source and participant.

V is pruned by 6 bases and J by 0 bases, leaving 10 bases of the junction without a gene match. From a lookup of the germline V gene, CDR1 and CDR2 are SNHLY and FYNNEI. Counted from cysteine to phenylalanine, this CDR3 has 16 amino acids. The entry retains the CDR3 DNA only, 48 bases that are in frame from base 1. In regard to this clone: The antigen this receptor binds is unknown. Base qualities are not recorded, but no much larger clone differs from it by a single base.

TCRbeta CDR3 regions were amplified from genomic DNA by means of the immunoSEQ Assay, a bias-controlled multiplex PCR. The original methods were these. Within the assay, amplification of reference gene primers was used to estimate how many nucleated cells each sample contained. To quantify the absolute abundance of each unique TCRbeta CDR3 rearrangement, sequence reads were collapsed and filtered. Productive Simpson clonality was computed per sample as the square root of Simpson's diversity index over productive rearrangements. TCRdb stores this immuneACCESS table with in-frame sequences only. Part of the clones is absent; in the studies checked, under half of the shortfall reflects unresolved V genes, and no reason is known for the rest. From that table come the V and J calls and clone size; the DNA was used to work out D and trimming. The sample table shows 150,000 to 200,000 clones, and about 89% are seen once. The ten largest clones add up to 1.5% to 2% of the sample.

A second Seattle source provided samples from volunteer blood donors who had recovered from COVID-19. Whole blood was collected in K2EDTA tubes by collaborating institutions according to the institutions' own protocols. For TCRbeta analysis, collaborator samples were shipped as frozen whole blood, as isolated PBMCs, or as DNA extracted from either sample type. This TCR came from a man between 18 and 29 years old who had recovered from COVID-19. Rearrangement joined TRBV2 to TRBJ1-2, and TRBD1 matches 7 of the central bases. The sample consisted of peripheral blood. The CDR3 region has the sequence CASSSGQFFSNYGYTF. The bases are TGTGCCAGCAGCTCGGGACAGTTCTTTTCTAACTATGGCTACACCTTC.